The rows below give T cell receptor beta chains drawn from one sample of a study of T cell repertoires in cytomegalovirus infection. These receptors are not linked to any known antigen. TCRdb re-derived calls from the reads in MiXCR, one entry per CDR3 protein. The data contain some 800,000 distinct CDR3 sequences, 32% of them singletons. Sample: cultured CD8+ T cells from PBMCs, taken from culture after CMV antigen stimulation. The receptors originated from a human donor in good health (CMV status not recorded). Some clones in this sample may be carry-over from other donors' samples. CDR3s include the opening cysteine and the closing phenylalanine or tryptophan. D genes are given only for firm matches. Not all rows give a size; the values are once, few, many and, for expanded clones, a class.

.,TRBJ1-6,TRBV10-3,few,TGTGCCATCAGTCGTACAGACCCACTATACAATAATTCACCCCTCCACTTT,CAISRTDPLYNNSPLHF
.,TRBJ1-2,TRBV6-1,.,TGTGCCAGCACGGCTACCGGTAGCTACACCTTC,CASTATGSYTF
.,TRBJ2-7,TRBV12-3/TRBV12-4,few,TGTGCCAGCAGTCCACTGAGGTTCGGATACGAGCAGTACTTC,CASSPLRFGYEQYF
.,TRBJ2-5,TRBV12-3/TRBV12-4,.,TGTGCCAGCAGTTCCTTGTCGGGGGAAGAGACCCAGTACTTC,CASSSLSGEETQYF
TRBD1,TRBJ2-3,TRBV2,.,TGTGCCAGCCCAGACAGGGTTTTAGATACGCAGTATTTT,CASPDRVLDTQYF
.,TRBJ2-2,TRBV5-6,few,TGTGCCAGCAGCTTCTACACGAGCGGGAACACCGGGGAGCTGTTTTTT,CASSFYTSGNTGELFF
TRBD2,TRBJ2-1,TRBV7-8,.,TGTGCCAGCAGCTTATCAGGCGGGGGGGCGAGCTCCTACAATGAGCAGTTCTTC,CASSLSGGGASSYNEQFF
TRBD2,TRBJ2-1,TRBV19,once,TGTGTCAGTACCCCGGGGGGCTCCTACAATGAGCAGTTCTTC,CVSTPGGSYNEQFF
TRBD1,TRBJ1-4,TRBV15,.,TGTGCCACCAGCAGAGTGACAGGGGGTTTCGGTAATGAAAAACTGTTTTTT,CATSRVTGGFGNEKLFF
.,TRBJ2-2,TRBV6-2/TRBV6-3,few,TGTGCCAGCAGCTGGGGGCCCCGGGACCGAACGAACACCGGGGAGCTGTTTTTT,CASSWGPRDRTNTGELFF
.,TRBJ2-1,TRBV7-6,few,TGTGCCAGCAGCCTTGGCGGGGCGTCCTCCAGGAGGGATGAGCAGTTCTTC,CASSLGGASSRRDEQFF
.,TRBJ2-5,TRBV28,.,TGTGCCAGCGGAAAGAGGGGGAGAGAGACCCAGTACTTC,CASGKRGRETQYF
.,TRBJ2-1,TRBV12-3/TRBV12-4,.,TGTGCCAGCAGTTTAGATTATAGGGTTTGGGGTTACAATGAGCAGTTCTTC,CASSLDYRVWGYNEQFF
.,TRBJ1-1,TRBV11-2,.,TGTGCCAGCAGGTTTGGTAACACTGAAGCTTTCTTT,CASRFGNTEAFF
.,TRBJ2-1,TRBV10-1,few,TGCGCCAGCAGTGCCCGGGGCTACAATGAGCAGTTCTTC,CASSARGYNEQFF
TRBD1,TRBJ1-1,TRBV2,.,TGTGCCAGCAGGGGACAGGGGGCTTTGGGTACTGAAGCTTTCTTT,CASRGQGALGTEAFF
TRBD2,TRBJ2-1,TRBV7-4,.,TGTGCCAGCAGCGCCCCGGGGGGTAGCGGGTTTTACAATGAGCAGTTCTTC,CASSAPGGSGFYNEQFF
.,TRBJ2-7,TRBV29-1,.,TGCAGCGTAATGGACAGCTTATACTACGAGCAGTACTTC,CSVMDSLYYEQYF
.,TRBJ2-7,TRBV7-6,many,TGTGCCAGCAGCTTGTCCGGGTCGGAATACGAGCAGTACTTC,CASSLSGSEYEQYF
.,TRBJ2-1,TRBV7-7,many,TGTGCTAGCAGCTTAAAACTTGGGGGGACCGACAATGAGCAGTTCTTC,CASSLKLGGTDNEQFF
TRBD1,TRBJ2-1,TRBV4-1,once,TGCGCCAGCAGCCCCTCCGGGACAGGGGTAAATGAGCAGTTCTTC,CASSPSGTGVNEQFF
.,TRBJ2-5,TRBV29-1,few,TGCAGCGTTGATATGAGGGGGACAGAGACCCAGTACTTC,CSVDMRGTETQYF
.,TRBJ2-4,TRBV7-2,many,TGTGCCAGCAGCTTAGTTGAGGAGTACGAAAACATTCAGTACTTC,CASSLVEEYENIQYF
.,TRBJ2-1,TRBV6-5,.,TGTGCCAGCAGTTACTTCCGGACAGACTACAATGAGCAGTTCTTC,CASSYFRTDYNEQFF
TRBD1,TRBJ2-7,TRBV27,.,TGTGCCAGCAGTTTTACAGGGGGTACCTACGAGCAGTACTTC,CASSFTGGTYEQYF
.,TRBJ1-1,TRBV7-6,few,TGTGCCAGCAGCTTATCGATAACGGACCCCAGGAACACTGAAGCTTTCTTT,CASSLSITDPRNTEAFF
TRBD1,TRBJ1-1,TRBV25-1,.,TGTGCCACCTCGACAGGGGATAGGGCTGAAGCTTTCTTT,CATSTGDRAEAFF
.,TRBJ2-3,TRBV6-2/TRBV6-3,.,TGTGCCAGCAGTCCGCAGGGGCCCGTCATCACAGATATGCAGTATTTT,CASSPQGPVITDMQYF
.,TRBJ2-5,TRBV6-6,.,TGTGCCAGCAGTCGCGACGGACGCAATGCGGAGACCCAGTACTTC,CASSRDGRNAETQYF
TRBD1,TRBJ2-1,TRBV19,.,TGTGCCAGTAGTAAGGGACAGGGAATCAATGAGCAGTTCTTC,CASSKGQGINEQFF
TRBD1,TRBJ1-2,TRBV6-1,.,TGTGCCAGCAGTGACATACAGGGGGCGTCGGGCTACACCTTC,CASSDIQGASGYTF
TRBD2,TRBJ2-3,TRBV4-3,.,TGCGCCAGCAGCCAAAGGTTTCTAGCGGGGGGGGAGACAGATACGCAGTATTTT,CASSQRFLAGGETDTQYF
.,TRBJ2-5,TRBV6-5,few,TGTGCCGGGGGGACTGACAAGAGGGCCCAGTACTTC,CAGGTDKRAQYF
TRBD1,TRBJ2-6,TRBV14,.,TGTGCCAGCAGCCTGGGGACAGGGAGAGGTAACGTCCTGACTTTC,CASSLGTGRGNVLTF
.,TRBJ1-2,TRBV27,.,TGTGCCAGCAGTTTATCGGGCAGGGTCAACATACTAACTAATGGCTACACCTTC,CASSLSGRVNILTNGYTF
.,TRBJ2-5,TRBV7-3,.,TGTGCCATCAGGGTGGCAGCTAGGGAGACCCAGTACTTC,CAIRVAARETQYF
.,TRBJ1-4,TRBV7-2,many,TGTGCCAGCAGCCCGGGACTTCCCGGCCGGGAAAAACTGTTTTTT,CASSPGLPGREKLFF
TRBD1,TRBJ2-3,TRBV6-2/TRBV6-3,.,TGTGCCAGCAGACAGGGGACCACAGATACGCAGTATTTT,CASRQGTTDTQYF
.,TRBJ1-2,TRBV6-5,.,TGTGCCAGCAGCGACCCTTGGGCAGCCCTAGGGAGCTACACCTTC,CASSDPWAALGSYTF